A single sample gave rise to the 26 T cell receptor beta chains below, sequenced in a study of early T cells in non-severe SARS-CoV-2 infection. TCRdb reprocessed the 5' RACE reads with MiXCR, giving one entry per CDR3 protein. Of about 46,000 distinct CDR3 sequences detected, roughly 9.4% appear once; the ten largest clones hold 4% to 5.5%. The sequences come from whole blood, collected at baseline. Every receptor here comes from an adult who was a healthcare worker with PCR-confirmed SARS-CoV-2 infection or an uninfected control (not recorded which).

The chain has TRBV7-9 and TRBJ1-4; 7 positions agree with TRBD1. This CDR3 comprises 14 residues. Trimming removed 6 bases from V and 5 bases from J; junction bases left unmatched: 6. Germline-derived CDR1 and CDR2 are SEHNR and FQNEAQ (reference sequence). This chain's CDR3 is CASSVDRRNEKLFF. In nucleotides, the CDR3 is TGTGCCAGCAGTGTGGACAGGAGGAATGAAAAACTGTTTTTT. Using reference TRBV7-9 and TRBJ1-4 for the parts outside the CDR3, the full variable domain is DTGVSQNPRHKITKRGQNVTFRCDPISEHNRLYWYRQTLGQGPEFLTYFQNEAQLEKSRLLSDRFSAERPKGSFSTLEIQRTEQGDSAMYLCASSVDRRNEKLFFGSGTQLSVL.

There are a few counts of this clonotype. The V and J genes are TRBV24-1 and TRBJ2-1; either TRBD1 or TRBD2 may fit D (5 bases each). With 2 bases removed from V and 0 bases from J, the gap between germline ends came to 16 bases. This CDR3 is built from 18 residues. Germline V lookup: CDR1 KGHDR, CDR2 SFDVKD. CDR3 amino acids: CATSDSAGTASSYNEQFF. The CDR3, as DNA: TGTGCCACCAGTGATTCAGCCGGGACGGCGAGCTCCTACAATGAGCAGTTCTTC.

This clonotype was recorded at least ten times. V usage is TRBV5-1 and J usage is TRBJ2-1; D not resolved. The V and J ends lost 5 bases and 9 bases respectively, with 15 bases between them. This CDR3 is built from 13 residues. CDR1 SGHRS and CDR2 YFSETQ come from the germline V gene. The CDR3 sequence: CASSTDVYGEQFF. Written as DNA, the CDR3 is TGCGCCAGCAGTACGGACGTCTACGGTGAGCAGTTCTTC.

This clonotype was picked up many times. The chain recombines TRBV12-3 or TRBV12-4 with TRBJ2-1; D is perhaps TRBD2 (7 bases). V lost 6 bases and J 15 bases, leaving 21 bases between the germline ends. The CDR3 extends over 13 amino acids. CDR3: CASRSGRGGVLFF. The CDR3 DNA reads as TGTGCCAGCAGGTCCGGTCGAGGGGGGGTGCTGTTCTTC.

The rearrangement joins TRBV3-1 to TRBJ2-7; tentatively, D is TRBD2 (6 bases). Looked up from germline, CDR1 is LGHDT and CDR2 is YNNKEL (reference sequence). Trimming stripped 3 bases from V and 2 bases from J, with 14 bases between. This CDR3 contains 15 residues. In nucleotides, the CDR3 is TGTGCCAGCAGCCATGAAGCGGGTACGACCTACGAGCAGTACTTC. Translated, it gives CASSHEAGTTYEQYF.

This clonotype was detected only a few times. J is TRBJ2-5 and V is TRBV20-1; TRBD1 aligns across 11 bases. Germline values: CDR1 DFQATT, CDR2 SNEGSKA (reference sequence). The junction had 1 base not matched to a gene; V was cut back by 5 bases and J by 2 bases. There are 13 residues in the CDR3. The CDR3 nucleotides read TGCAGTGCTGGGGACAGGGGGCAAGAGACCCAGTACTTC. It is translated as CSAGDRGQETQYF.

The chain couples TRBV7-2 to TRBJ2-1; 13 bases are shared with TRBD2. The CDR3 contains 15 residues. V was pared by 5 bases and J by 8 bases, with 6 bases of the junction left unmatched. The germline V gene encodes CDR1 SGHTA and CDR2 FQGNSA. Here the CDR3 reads CASSVRTSGSYEQFF. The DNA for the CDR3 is TGTGCCAGCAGCGTCCGGACTAGCGGGAGCTATGAGCAGTTCTTC.

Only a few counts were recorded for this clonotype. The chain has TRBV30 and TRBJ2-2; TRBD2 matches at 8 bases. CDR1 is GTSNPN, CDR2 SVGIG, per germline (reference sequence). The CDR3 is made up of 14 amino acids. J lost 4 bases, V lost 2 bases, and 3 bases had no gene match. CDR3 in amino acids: CAWSSGSGTGELFF. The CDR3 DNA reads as TGTGCCTGGAGTAGCGGGAGTGGCACCGGGGAGCTGTTTTTT.

Here the CDR3 DNA reads TGTGCCAGCAGCACCGTCTCCGGACACCACAGGACTTTTAGCAATCAGCCCCAGCATTTT. Translation gives CASSTVSGHHRTFSNQPQHF. The rearrangement joins TRBV28 to TRBJ1-5; D might be TRBD1 (5 bases). The germline V gene has CDR1 MDHEN and CDR2 SYDVKM. The CDR3 totals 20 residues. V lost 6 bases, J lost 0 bases, and 27 bases lay in between.

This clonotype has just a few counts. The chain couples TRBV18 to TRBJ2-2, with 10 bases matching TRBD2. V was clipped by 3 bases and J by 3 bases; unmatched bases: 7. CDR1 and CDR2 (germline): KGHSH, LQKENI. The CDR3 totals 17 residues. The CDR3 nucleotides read TGTGCCAGCTCACCCGCTAGCGGGAGTATGGACACCGGGGAGCTGTTTTTT. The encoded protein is CASSPASGSMDTGELFF.

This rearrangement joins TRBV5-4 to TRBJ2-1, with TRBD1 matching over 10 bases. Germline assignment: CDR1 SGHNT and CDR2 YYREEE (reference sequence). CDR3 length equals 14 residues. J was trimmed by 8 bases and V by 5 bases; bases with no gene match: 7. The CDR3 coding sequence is TGTGCCAGCAGTAGTGACAGGGGGCACCATGAGCAGTTCTTC. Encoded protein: CASSSDRGHHEQFF.

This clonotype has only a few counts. In DNA form, the CDR3 reads TGTGCCAGCAGTGATGGGCTAGCGGGATTCACCGGGGAGCTGTTTTTT. This sequence encodes CASSDGLAGFTGELFF. The V call is TRBV2, the J call TRBJ2-2; 9 bases agree with TRBD2. Per germline, CDR1 SNHLY and CDR2 FYNNEI. The CDR3 extends over 16 amino acids. With V trimmed by 3 bases and J by 4 bases, 6 bases remained unmatched.

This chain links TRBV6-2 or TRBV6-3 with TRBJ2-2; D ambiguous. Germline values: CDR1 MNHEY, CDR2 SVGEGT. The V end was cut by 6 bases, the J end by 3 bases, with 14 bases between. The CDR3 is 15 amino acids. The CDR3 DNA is TGTGCCAGCAGAGTCGAGCAGGATTACACCGGGGAGCTGTTTTTT. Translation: CASRVEQDYTGELFF.

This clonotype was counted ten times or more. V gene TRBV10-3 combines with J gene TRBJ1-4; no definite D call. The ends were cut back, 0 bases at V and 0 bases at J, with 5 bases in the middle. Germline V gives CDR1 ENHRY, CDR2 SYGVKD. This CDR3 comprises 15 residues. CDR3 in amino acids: CAISESTATNEKLFF. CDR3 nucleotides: TGTGCCATCAGTGAGTCAACCGCAACTAATGAAAAACTGTTTTTT.

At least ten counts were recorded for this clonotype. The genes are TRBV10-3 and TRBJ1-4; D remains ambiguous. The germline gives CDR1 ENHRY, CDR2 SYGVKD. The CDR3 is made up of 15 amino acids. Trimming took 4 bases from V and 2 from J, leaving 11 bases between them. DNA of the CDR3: TGTGCCATCAGTGTACTATTTGGGACTAATGAAAAACTGTTTTTT. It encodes CAISVLFGTNEKLFF.

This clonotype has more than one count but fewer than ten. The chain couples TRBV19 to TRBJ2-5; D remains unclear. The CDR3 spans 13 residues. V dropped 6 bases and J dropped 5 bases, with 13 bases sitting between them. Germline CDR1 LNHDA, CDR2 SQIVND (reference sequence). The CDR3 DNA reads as TGTGCCAGTAGCAGAGACATTCTGGAGACCCAGTACTTC. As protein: CASSRDILETQYF.

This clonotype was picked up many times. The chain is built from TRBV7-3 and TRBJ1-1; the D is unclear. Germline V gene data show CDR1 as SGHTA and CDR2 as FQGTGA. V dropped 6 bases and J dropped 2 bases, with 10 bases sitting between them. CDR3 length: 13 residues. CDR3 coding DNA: TGTGCCAGCAGTTTCCAGGCTAACACTGAAGCTTTCTTT. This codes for CASSFQANTEAFF.

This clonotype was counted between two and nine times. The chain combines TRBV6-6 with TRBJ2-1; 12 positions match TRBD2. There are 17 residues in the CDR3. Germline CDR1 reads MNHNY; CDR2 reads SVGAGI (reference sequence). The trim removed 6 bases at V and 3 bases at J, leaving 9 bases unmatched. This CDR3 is CASSPTSGRPIYNEQFF. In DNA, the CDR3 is TGTGCCAGCAGCCCCACTAGCGGGAGGCCGATCTACAATGAGCAGTTCTTC.

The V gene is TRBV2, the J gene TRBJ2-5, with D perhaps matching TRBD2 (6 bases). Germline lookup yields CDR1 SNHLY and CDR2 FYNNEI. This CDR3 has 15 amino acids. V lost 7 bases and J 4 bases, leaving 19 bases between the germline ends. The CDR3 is CASIDPGLGGETQYF. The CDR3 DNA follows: TGTGCCAGCATAGATCCGGGACTCGGCGGAGAGACCCAGTACTTC.

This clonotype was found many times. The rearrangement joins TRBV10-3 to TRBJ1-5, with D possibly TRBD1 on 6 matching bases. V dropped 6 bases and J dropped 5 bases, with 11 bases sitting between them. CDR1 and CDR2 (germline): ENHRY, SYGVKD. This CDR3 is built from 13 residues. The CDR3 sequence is CAIRPGEDQPQHF. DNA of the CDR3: TGTGCCATCAGACCAGGGGAGGATCAGCCCCAGCATTTT.

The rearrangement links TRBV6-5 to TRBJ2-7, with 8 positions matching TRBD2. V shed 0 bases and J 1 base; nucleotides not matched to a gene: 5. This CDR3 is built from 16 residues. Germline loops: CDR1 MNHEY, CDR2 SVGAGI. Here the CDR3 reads CASSYSEAGASYEQYF. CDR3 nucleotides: TGTGCCAGCAGTTACTCTGAAGCGGGGGCTTCCTACGAGCAGTACTTC.

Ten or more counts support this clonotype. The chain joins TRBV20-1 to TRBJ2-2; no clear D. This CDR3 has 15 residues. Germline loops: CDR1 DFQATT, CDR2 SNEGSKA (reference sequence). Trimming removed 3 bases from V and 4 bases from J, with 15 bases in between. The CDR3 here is CSASRGRRPTGELFF. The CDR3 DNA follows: TGCAGTGCTAGTAGAGGAAGGAGACCCACCGGGGAGCTGTTTTTT.

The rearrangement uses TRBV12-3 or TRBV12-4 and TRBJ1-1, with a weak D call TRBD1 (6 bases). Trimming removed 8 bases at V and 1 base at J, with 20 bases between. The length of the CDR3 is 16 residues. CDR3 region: CASSTLQDRRNTEAFF. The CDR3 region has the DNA TGTGCCAGCTCGACCCTACAAGACAGGCGGAACACTGAAGCTTTCTTT.

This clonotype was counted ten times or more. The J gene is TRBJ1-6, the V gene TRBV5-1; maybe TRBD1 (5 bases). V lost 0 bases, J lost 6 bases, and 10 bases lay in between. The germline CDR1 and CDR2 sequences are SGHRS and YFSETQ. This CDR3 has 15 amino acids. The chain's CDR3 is CASSLVGDPNSPLHF. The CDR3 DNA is TGCGCCAGCAGCTTGGTCGGGGACCCTAATTCACCCCTCCACTTT. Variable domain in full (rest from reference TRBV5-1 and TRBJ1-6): KAGVTQTPRYLIKTRGQQVTLSCSPISGHRSVSWYQQTPGQGLQFLFEYFSETQRNKGNFPGRFSGRQFSNSRSEMNVSTLELGDSALYLCASSLVGDPNSPLHFGNGTRLTVT.

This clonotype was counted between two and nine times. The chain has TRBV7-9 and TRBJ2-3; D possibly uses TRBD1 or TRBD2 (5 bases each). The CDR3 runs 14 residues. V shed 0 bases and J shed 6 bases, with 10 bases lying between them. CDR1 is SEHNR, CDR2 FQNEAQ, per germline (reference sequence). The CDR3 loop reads CASSLAGAGDTQYF. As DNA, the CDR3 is TGTGCCAGCAGCTTAGCGGGAGCAGGGGATACGCAGTATTTT.

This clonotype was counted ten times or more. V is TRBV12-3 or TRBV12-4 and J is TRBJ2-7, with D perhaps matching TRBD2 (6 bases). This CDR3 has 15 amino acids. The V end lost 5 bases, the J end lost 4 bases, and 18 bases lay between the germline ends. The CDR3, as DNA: TGTGCCAGCAGTCCCCAGCGGGCCGGGTTGTACGAGCAGTACTTC. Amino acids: CASSPQRAGLYEQYF.